Below, 15 T cell receptor beta chains from the same sample are listed, as sequenced in a study of T cells in localized non-small cell lung cancer. Profiling relied on immunoSEQ multiplex PCR, and the TCRdb table lists in-frame clones only, not all of them. The profile shows 70,000 to 100,000 clones, approximately 91% of them singletons. This specimen consisted of PBMCs, obtained before any cancer treatment. All receptors derive from a woman aged 35-75 years with stage II squamous cell lung carcinoma.

This chain links TRBV6-5 with TRBJ1-1; 7 bases are shared with TRBD1. The CDR3 extends over 15 amino acids. V gave up 7 bases and J gave up 3 bases; unmatched junction bases: 11. Germline CDR1 is MNHEY and CDR2 is SVGAGI. The CDR3 sequence is CASTRRDRGHTEAFF. CDR3 DNA sequence: TGTGCCAGCACCAGGCGGGACAGAGGACACACTGAAGCTTTCTTT.

This chain links TRBV15 with TRBJ1-6; the D gene is possibly TRBD1 (6 bases). The CDR3 loop spans 16 amino acids. V was trimmed by 6 bases and J by 1 base, leaving 13 bases between them. Germline V gives CDR1 LNHNV, CDR2 YYDKDF (reference sequence). CDR3 coding DNA: TGTGCCACCAGAAAGGGGGGAGGGTCCTATAATTCACCCCTCCACTTT. Protein product: CATRKGGGSYNSPLHF.

V and J are TRBV6-1 and TRBJ2-7; 9 nucleotides agree with TRBD1. V shed 6 bases and J 7 bases; nucleotides not matched to a gene: 7. Germline CDR1 and CDR2: MNHNS and SASEGT. The length of the CDR3 is 13 residues. CDR3 nucleotides: TGTGCCAGCAGGAGACAGGGGGGCGAGGAGCAGTACTTC. Translation gives CASRRQGGEEQYF.

The V call is TRBV15, the J call TRBJ2-7; 7 positions match TRBD1. Germline V gene sequence: CDR1 LNHNV, CDR2 YYDKDF (reference sequence). V trimming: 1 base; J trimming: 5 bases; junction bases outside the gene matches: 17. This CDR3 has 18 residues. CDR3 in amino acids: CATSRALSGGVGENEQYF. As DNA, the CDR3 is TGTGCCACCAGCAGAGCCCTGTCAGGGGGAGTAGGGGAGAACGAGCAGTACTTC. The whole variable domain, filled in from reference TRBV15 and TRBJ2-7, reads DAMVIQNPRYQVTQFGKPVTLSCSQTLNHNVMYWYQQKSSQAPKLLFHYYDKDFNNEADTPDNFQSRRPNTSFCFLDIRSPGLGDTAMYLCATSRALSGGVGENEQYFGPGTRLTVT.

V usage is TRBV6-5 and J usage is TRBJ2-7, with TRBD1 matching over 7 bases. Trimming took 6 bases from V and 3 from J; bases not matched to a gene: 8. CDR3 size: 14 residues. CDR1 and CDR2 (germline): MNHEY, SVGAGI. CDR3 loop: CASRGTDTYYEQYF. Here the CDR3 DNA reads TGTGCCAGCAGGGGGACAGATACTTACTACGAGCAGTACTTC.

The rearrangement joins TRBV6-1 to TRBJ2-6; D is perhaps TRBD2 (5 bases). This CDR3 has 16 residues. V lost 1 base and J 0 bases, leaving 7 bases between the germline ends. Germline CDR1 reads MNHNS; CDR2 reads SASEGT. CDR3 protein: CASSEGRLSGANVLTF. In DNA form, the CDR3 reads TGTGCCAGCAGTGAAGGGAGGCTCTCTGGGGCCAACGTCCTGACTTTC.

This chain joins TRBV9 and TRBJ2-5, with D unresolved. V lost 0 bases and J 5 bases, leaving 11 bases between the germline ends. Germline V lookup: CDR1 SGDLS, CDR2 YYNGEE. This CDR3 region has 14 residues. The CDR3: CASSVGGHGETQYF. The CDR3 DNA reads as TGTGCCAGCAGCGTAGGAGGCCACGGGGAGACCCAGTACTTC.

This chain connects TRBV5-8 to TRBJ1-5; no clear D gene. The ends were cut back, 4 bases at V and 5 bases at J, with 16 bases in the middle. CDR3 size: 15 residues. Germline V CDR1 and CDR2: SGHTS, YDEGEE. CDR3 loop: CASSLDGSTDQPQHF. In DNA form, the CDR3 reads TGTGCCAGCAGCCTCGATGGGAGTACTGATCAGCCCCAGCATTTT.

This clone has just a few counts. V is TRBV14 and J is TRBJ2-7, with D uncertain. The V end was cut by 0 bases, the J end by 4 bases, with 7 bases between. The germline gives CDR1 SGHDN, CDR2 FVKESK. The length of the CDR3 is 13 residues. The CDR3 nucleotides read TGTGCCAGCAGCCAAGATGCCGGTTACGAGCAGTACTTC. This translates into CASSQDAGYEQYF.

The chain couples TRBV11-3 to TRBJ2-2; 10 bases are a match to TRBD2. CDR3 size: 16 residues. Germline trimming cut 2 bases from V and 4 bases from J; bases unmatched to any gene: 4. The V gene's germline CDR1 is SGHNT and CDR2 YENEEA. CDR3: CASSLNLAGATGELFF. The CDR3 DNA reads TGTGCCAGCAGCTTAAATCTAGCGGGAGCCACCGGGGAGCTGTTTTTT. Using reference TRBV11-3 and TRBJ2-2 for the parts outside the CDR3, the full variable domain is EAGVVQSPRYKIIEKKQPVAFWCNPISGHNTLYWYLQNLGQGPELLIRYENEEAVDDSQLPKDRFSAERLKGVDSTLKIQPAELGDSAVYLCASSLNLAGATGELFFGEGSRLTVL.

This clone has only a few counts. The rearrangement links TRBV29-1 to TRBJ2-1; 7 nucleotides align to TRBD2. The germline gives CDR1 SQVTM, CDR2 ANQGSEA. The J segment lost 0 bases and the V segment lost 4 bases, leaving 3 bases of the junction unmatched. CDR3 length: 14 residues. The CDR3 coding sequence is TGCAGCGTTGCGGGCGGGAGCTCCTACAATGAGCAGTTCTTC. It yields the protein CSVAGGSSYNEQFF.

The chain is built from TRBV19 and TRBJ1-4; TRBD1 matches 7 bases. V dropped 5 bases and J dropped 4; count of bases not matched to a gene: 7. CDR3 length: 15 residues. Germline values: CDR1 LNHDA, CDR2 SQIVND (reference sequence). The CDR3 protein is CASSASQGGNEKLFF. As DNA, the CDR3 is TGTGCCAGTAGTGCCTCTCAGGGGGGTAATGAAAAACTGTTTTTT. The whole variable domain, remainder taken from reference TRBV19 and TRBJ1-4, is DGGITQSPKYLFRKEGQNVTLSCEQNLNHDAMYWYRQDPGQGLRLIYYSQIVNDFQKGDIAEGYSVSREKKESFPLTVTSAQKNPTAFYLCASSASQGGNEKLFFGSGTQLSVL.

The gene calls are TRBV6-1 and TRBJ1-1; 8 bases agree with TRBD1. Germline CDR1 is MNHNS and CDR2 is SASEGT. V dropped 6 bases and J dropped 3; count of bases not matched to a gene: 6. The CDR3 runs 14 residues. CDR3 region: CASRPLTGDTEAFF. In nucleotides, the CDR3 is TGTGCCAGCAGACCTTTGACAGGGGACACTGAAGCTTTCTTT.

The chain is built from TRBV13 and TRBJ1-3; no clear D gene. The V gene lost 5 bases and the J gene lost 0 bases, with 17 bases spanning the gap. The CDR3 length is 17 residues. Per germline, CDR1 PRHDT and CDR2 FYEKMQ (reference sequence). CDR3: CASSLRVGRSSGNTIYF. The CDR3, as DNA: TGTGCCAGCAGCCTAAGGGTGGGGAGAAGCTCTGGAAACACCATATATTTT.

The chain recombines TRBV29-1 with TRBJ2-6; maybe TRBD1 (5 bases). There are 14 residues in the CDR3. CDR1 is SQVTM and CDR2 is ANQGSEA in the germline V gene. V shed 2 bases and J shed 1 base, with 6 bases lying between them. The CDR3 region has the DNA TGCAGCGTTGAACAGGGATCTGGGGCCAACGTCCTGACTTTC. This encodes CSVEQGSGANVLTF.